This TCR beta chain was retrieved from a study of blood T cell repertoires in COVID-19. Turning to the study itself: Samples representing acute and convalescent COVID-19 were sourced from the United States, Italy and Spain.

CDR1 is MNHEY, CDR2 SMNVEV, per germline (reference sequence). V was pared by 5 bases and J by 1 base, with 17 bases between. The CDR3 consists of 17 residues. The repertoire was sequenced with immunoSEQ multiplex PCR; TCRdb's copy has only in-frame clones and lacks some. The table shows just over 300,000 clones, with approximately 90% occurring only once. Participant age was roughly 18 to 89 years, and participants resided in roughly 25 US areas. Participants were placed into cohorts based on the clinical history they reported. The specimen was PBMCs or T cells enriched from blood (not recorded which). The clonotype was recovered from a woman in her 40s who had recovered from COVID-19. This chain connects TRBV27 to TRBJ1-4, with D possibly TRBD1 on 6 matching bases. The CDR3 DNA reads as TGTGCCAGCAGTCAATGGACAGCTGGAATAACTAATGAAAAACTGTTTTTT. Translation: CASSQWTAGITNEKLFF.